What follows is one T cell receptor (beta chain) and its context. Antigen specificity is unknown. Gene names denote mouse genes. With the read ending 1 residue before the CDR3 end, the germline J gene is used to fill in that end. Profiled with immunoSEQ multiplex PCR; TCRdb holds only in-frame clones, not every one. The sample lists almost 550 clones, around three fifths seen once, with 6.5% in the top ten. The germline CDR1 and CDR2 sequences are NNHNN and SYGAGS (reference sequence). Trimming at V came to 0 bases and at J to 3 bases, leaving 0 bases not matched to a gene. This CDR3 region has 14 residues. This sample stems from a study of tissue T cells after allogeneic stem cell transplantation. Regarding the study as a whole: Limitations included a small, clinically heterogeneous cohort and limited sampling depth. Blood and spleen captured only part of the tissue TCR repertoire. Within patients, tissue anatomy strongly shaped TCR repertoire composition.

The rearrangement links TRBV13-2 to TRBJ1-3, with 7 bases identical to TRBD1. The sample consisted of liver tissue. This TCR was sampled from a female BALB/c mouse in good health. These mice share the MHC haplotype H2-d. Incomplete CDR3 DNA: TGTGCCAGCGGTGATGGACAGGGTGGAAATACGCTCTAT. This encodes CASGDGQGGNTLY. The full CDR3 is CASGDGQGGNTLYF.